This TCR beta chain was recorded in a study of T-cell reconstitution after alpha-beta-depleted transplantation in children. The CDR3 spans 13 residues. Germline CDR1 is DFQATT and CDR2 is SNEGSKA (reference sequence). V gave up 5 bases and J gave up 2 bases, with 12 bases separating them. Preparation of the TCRbeta library used unique molecular identifiers. TCRdb analysed the PCR reads with MiXCR anew, one entry per CDR3 protein. This sample has 350,000 to 400,000 distinct CDR3 sequences, with roughly 22% found just once. This clonotype was seen many times. V usage is TRBV20-1 and J usage is TRBJ2-5; perhaps TRBD2 as D (5 bases). The clonotype originates from a human donor who donated a stem cell graft to a child with acute myeloid leukemia. The sample in question was PBMCs from the stem cell graft donor, obtained from the stem cell graft. As DNA, the CDR3 is TGCAGTGCTTTGGACTGGGCGCAAGAGACCCAGTACTTC. Translated: CSALDWAQETQYF.